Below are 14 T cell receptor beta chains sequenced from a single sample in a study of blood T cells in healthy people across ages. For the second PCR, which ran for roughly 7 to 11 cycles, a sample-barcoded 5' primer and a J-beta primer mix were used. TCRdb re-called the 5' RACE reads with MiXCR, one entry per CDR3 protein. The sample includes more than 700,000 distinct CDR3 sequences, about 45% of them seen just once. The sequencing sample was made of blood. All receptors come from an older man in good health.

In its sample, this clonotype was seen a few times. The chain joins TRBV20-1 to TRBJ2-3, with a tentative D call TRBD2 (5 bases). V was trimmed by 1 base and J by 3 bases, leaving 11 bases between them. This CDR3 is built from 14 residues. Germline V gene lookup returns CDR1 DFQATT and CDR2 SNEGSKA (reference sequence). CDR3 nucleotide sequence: TGCAGTGCTAGAGGCACCCCGGGGACAGATACGCAGTATTTT. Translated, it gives CSARGTPGTDTQYF.

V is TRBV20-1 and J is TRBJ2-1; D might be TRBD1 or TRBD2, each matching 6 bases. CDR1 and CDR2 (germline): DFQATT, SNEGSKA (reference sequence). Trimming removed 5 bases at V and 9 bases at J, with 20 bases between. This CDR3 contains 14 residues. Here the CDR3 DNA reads TGCAGTGCTGGGATTACAGGGCTGGAGGGTGAGCAGTTCTTC. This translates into CSAGITGLEGEQFF.

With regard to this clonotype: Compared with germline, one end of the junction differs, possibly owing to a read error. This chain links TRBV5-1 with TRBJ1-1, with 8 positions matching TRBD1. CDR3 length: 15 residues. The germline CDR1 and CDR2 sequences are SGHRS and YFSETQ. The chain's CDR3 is CASSLRQGRNIEAFF. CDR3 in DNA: TGCGCCAGCAGCTTACGACAGGGGCGGAACATTGAAGCTTTCTTT.

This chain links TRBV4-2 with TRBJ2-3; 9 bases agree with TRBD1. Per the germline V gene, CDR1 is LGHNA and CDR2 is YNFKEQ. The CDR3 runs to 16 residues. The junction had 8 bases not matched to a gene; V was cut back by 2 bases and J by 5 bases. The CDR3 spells CASSQYRDRVGDTQYF. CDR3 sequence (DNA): TGTGCCAGCAGCCAATATCGGGACAGGGTAGGAGATACGCAGTATTTT.

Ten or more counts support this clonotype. CDR3 DNA: TGCAGCGTTGTCCCCCAGAGCTCCTACAATGAGCAGTTCTTC. This codes for CSVVPQSSYNEQFF. The V and J genes are TRBV29-1 and TRBJ2-1; D gene unclear. V lost 4 bases, J lost 0 bases, and 10 bases lay in between. The CDR3 is 14 residues long. The germline gives CDR1 SQVTM, CDR2 ANQGSEA.

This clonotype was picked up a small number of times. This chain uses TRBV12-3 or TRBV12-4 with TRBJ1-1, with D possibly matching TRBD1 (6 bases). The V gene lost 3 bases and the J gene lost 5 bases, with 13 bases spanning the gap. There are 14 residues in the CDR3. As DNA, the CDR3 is TGTGCCAGCAGTTTGGGTGCAGGGGCGACTGAAGCTTTCTTT. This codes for CASSLGAGATEAFF.

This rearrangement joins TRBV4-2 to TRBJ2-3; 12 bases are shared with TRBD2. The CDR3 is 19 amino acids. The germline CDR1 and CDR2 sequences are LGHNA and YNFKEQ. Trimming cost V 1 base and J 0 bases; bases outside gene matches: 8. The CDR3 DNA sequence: TGTGCCAGCAGCCAAGTGAAGCTAGCGGGAGGGGGGAGCACAGATACGCAGTATTTT. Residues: CASSQVKLAGGGSTDTQYF.

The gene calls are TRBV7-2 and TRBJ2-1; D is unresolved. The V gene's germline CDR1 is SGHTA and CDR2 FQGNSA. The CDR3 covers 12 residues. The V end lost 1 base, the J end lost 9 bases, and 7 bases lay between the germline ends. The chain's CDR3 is CASSLVATEQFF. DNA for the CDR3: TGTGCCAGCAGCTTAGTGGCAACTGAGCAGTTCTTC.

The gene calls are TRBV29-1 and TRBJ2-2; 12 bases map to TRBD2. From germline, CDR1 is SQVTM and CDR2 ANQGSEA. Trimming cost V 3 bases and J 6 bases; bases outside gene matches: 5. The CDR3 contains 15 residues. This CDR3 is CSVETSGSFAGELFF. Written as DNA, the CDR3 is TGCAGCGTTGAGACTAGCGGGAGTTTCGCCGGGGAGCTGTTTTTT.

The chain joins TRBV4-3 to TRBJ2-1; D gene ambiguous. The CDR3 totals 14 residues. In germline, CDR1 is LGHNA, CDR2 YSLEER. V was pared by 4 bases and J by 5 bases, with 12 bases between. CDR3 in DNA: TGCGCCAGCAGCCTTCCGGCGGCCCACAATGAGCAGTTCTTC. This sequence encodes CASSLPAAHNEQFF.

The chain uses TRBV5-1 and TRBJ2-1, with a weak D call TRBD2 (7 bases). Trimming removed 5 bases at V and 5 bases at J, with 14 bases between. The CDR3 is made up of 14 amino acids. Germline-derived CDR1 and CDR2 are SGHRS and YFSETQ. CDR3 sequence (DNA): TGCGCCAGCAGGAGAGGGGGGGGGGACAATGAGCAGTTCTTC. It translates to CASRRGGGDNEQFF.

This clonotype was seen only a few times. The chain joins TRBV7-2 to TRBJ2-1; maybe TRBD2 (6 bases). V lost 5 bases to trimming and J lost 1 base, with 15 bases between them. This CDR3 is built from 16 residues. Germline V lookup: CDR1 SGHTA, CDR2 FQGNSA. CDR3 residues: CASSRLSAGSYNEQFF. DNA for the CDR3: TGTGCCAGCAGCCGTCTCTCGGCGGGGTCCTACAATGAGCAGTTCTTC.

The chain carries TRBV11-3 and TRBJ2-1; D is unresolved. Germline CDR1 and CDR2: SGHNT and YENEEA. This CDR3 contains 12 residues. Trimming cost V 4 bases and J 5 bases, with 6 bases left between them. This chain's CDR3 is CASSSNHNEQFF. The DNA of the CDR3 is TGTGCCAGCAGCTCGAACCACAATGAGCAGTTCTTC. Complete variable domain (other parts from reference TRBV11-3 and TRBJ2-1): EAGVVQSPRYKIIEKKQPVAFWCNPISGHNTLYWYLQNLGQGPELLIRYENEEAVDDSQLPKDRFSAERLKGVDSTLKIQPAELGDSAVYLCASSSNHNEQFFGPGTRLTVL.

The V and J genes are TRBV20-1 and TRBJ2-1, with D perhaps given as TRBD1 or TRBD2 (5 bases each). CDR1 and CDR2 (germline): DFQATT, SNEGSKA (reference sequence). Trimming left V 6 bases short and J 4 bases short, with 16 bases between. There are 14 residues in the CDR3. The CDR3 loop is CSAKGPRGYNEQFF. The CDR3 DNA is TGCAGTGCAAAGGGGCCCCGCGGGTACAATGAGCAGTTCTTC.